In this sample, the clone carrying this T cell receptor (beta chain) turned up a few times. The target antigen is unknown. These data come from a study of identical twins. V was cut by 6 bases and J by 12 bases, with 14 bases left in between. Germline V gene data show CDR1 as MNHEY and CDR2 as SVGAGI. The CDR3 extends over 11 amino acids. TCRdb reanalysed the 5' RACE reads using MiXCR and keeps one entry per CDR3 protein. The table lists 400,000 to 500,000 distinct CDR3 sequences, under 20% of them singletons. Study results and limitations: Alpha sequences that were out-of-frame and twin-shared showed an excess of low generation probability. The authors noted that invariant MAIT and iNKT cells could partly confound zero-insertion analyses. Models predicted too little out-of-frame TCR alpha sharing in monozygotic twins.

The source material was naive T cells sorted from blood. The chain uses TRBV6-5 and TRBJ1-2; D not certain. This sequence originates from a man aged 50 or older in good health. The CDR3 loop reads CASRSNSHHTF. CDR3 in DNA: TGTGCCAGCAGATCTAACAGCCACCACACCTTC.